This TCR beta chain was identified during a study of CDR3 diversity in severe acne. Trimming shortened V by 0 bases and J by 2 bases, and 11 bases separated the two germline ends. Per germline, CDR1 SGHVS and CDR2 FNYEAQ. This CDR3 is 16 amino acids long. TCRdb called the PCR reads again in MiXCR, with one record for every CDR3 protein. The sample shows roughly 100,000 distinct CDR3 sequences, roughly 51% of them seen only once. Material: blood. This receptor was identified in a male donor with acne. The chain links TRBV7-6 to TRBJ1-5; D is ambiguous. CDR3 bases: TGTGCCAGCAGCTTAGCATCCGGGTACGGCAATCAGCCCCAGCATTTT. This codes for CASSLASGYGNQPQHF.